A selection of T cell receptor beta chains follows, all from one sample in a study of radiation and T cells in renal cell carcinoma. The table came from immunoSEQ multiplex PCR; TCRdb's copy has only in-frame clones and leaves some out. The table records about 150,000 clones, approximately 86% of them present only once. This sample comprised blood, obtained from a patient whose treatment included radiotherapy and nephrectomy. The source of these receptors is a woman aged 50 to 60 with renal cell carcinoma. The CDR3 runs from the conserved cysteine through the conserved F or W. D genes are given only for firm matches. Size tells how often a clone was seen (once, few, many) or the class of an expanded clone, and some rows leave it out.

j_gene	d_gene	abundance	v_gene	CDR3aa	CDR3nt
TRBJ2-5	TRBD1	.	TRBV18	CASSSQPGQGKTQYF	TGTGCCAGCTCATCTCAACCGGGACAGGGGAAGACCCAGTACTTC
TRBJ2-7	.	.	TRBV11-2	CASSSWGGPLPYEQYF	TGTGCCAGCAGCTCTTGGGGGGGCCCACTACCGTACGAGCAGTACTTC
TRBJ2-7	.	.	TRBV6-4	CASSEEVGTYYEQYF	TGTGCCAGCAGTGAGGAGGTCGGGACATACTACGAGCAGTACTTC
TRBJ2-1	.	once	TRBV5-8	CASITSVEQFF	TGTGCCAGCATCACATCAGTTGAGCAGTTCTTC
TRBJ2-5	.	once	TRBV4-3	CASSQGNSGVQETQYF	TGCGCCAGCAGCCAAGGCAATAGCGGCGTCCAAGAGACCCAGTACTTC
TRBJ2-3	TRBD1	.	TRBV6-1	CASSTQGRSTDTQYF	TGTGCCAGCAGCACACAGGGGCGTAGCACAGATACGCAGTATTTT
TRBJ2-7	.	.	TRBV7-2	CASSAAPGVVSYEQYF	TGTGCCAGCAGCGCCGCACCAGGGGTGGTTTCCTACGAGCAGTACTTC
TRBJ1-5	.	.	TRBV4-2	CASSQRAVANQPQHF	TGTGCCAGCAGCCAGAGGGCGGTTGCCAATCAGCCCCAGCATTTT
TRBJ2-7	TRBD1	.	TRBV5-4	CASTSGTGSYEQYF	TGTGCCAGCACCTCCGGGACAGGGTCTTACGAGCAGTACTTC
TRBJ2-3	.	.	TRBV9	CASSAGQGRTDTQYF	TGTGCCAGCAGCGCCGGGCAGGGGAGGACAGATACGCAGTATTTT
TRBJ2-6	.	.	TRBV5-1	CASSRSGLSGSGANVLTF	TGCGCCAGCAGCCGATCCGGACTATCCGGTTCTGGGGCCAACGTCCTGACTTTC
TRBJ1-2	TRBD1	.	TRBV6-5	CASSDDRAGDYGYTF	TGTGCCAGCAGCGACGACAGGGCCGGGGACTATGGCTACACCTTC
TRBJ1-2	.	.	TRBV5-1	CASSLVVEGGYYGYTF	TGCGCCAGCAGCTTGGTTGTGGAAGGAGGATACTATGGCTACACCTTC
TRBJ1-1	.	once	TRBV30	CAWSGGFPEAFF	TGTGCCTGGAGTGGAGGTTTCCCTGAAGCTTTCTTT
TRBJ2-5	.	.	TRBV19	CASSIDRDPSGTQYF	TGTGCCAGTAGTATAGATCGGGACCCTTCGGGGACCCAGTACTTC
TRBJ1-4	.	.	TRBV5-1	CASSLGQVGEKLFF	TGCGCCAGCAGCTTGGGTCAGGTGGGCGAAAAACTGTTTTTT
TRBJ2-3	.	.	TRBV25-1	CASSEYFGRQVSTDTQYF	TGTGCCAGCAGTGAATATTTCGGTCGGCAGGTAAGCACAGATACGCAGTATTTT
TRBJ2-2	TRBD1	.	TRBV6-1	CASSDQDRGTGELFF	TGTGCCAGCAGTGATCAGGACAGGGGCACCGGGGAGCTGTTTTTT
TRBJ2-3	.	.	TRBV27	CASSSGPITDTQYF	TGTGCCAGCAGTTCGGGACCCATCACAGATACGCAGTATTTT
TRBJ2-7	.	.	TRBV7-9	CASSHVGNEQYF	TGTGCCAGCAGCCACGTCGGGAACGAGCAGTACTTC
TRBJ2-5	.	.	TRBV4-2	CASSQDWGTVETQYF	TGTGCCAGCAGCCAAGATTGGGGGACTGTTGAGACCCAGTACTTC
TRBJ1-5	.	.	TRBV7-9	CASSSGVEQPQHF	TGTGCCAGCAGCTCAGGGGTTGAGCAGCCCCAGCATTTT
TRBJ2-1	TRBD2	.	TRBV5-1	CASSLGPSGDNEQFF	TGCGCCAGCAGCTTGGGGCCTAGCGGAGACAATGAGCAGTTCTTC
TRBJ1-2	.	once	TRBV27	CASSFQDKDYGYTF	TGTGCCAGCAGTTTCCAAGACAAAGACTATGGCTACACCTTC
TRBJ2-2	TRBD2	.	TRBV4-2	CASSRSGREDTGELFF	TGTGCCAGCAGCCGCAGCGGGAGAGAGGACACCGGGGAGCTGTTTTTT
TRBJ1-4	.	.	TRBV7-9	CASSLAWAGTNEKLFF	TGTGCCAGCAGCTTAGCTTGGGCCGGAACTAATGAAAAACTGTTTTTT
TRBJ2-1	.	.	TRBV2	CASSEYNEQFF	TGTGCCAGCAGCGAATACAATGAGCAGTTCTTC
TRBJ2-7	.	.	TRBV29-1	CSVEDSLSYEQYF	TGCAGCGTTGAGGACAGCCTCTCCTACGAGCAGTACTTC
TRBJ1-2	TRBD1	.	TRBV28	CASSASGTGANYGYTF	TGTGCCAGCAGTGCATCCGGGACAGGGGCAAACTATGGCTACACCTTC
TRBJ2-7	.	.	TRBV12-2	CASRLSYEQYF	TGTGCAAGTCGCTTGAGCTACGAGCAGTACTTC
TRBJ1-5	TRBD1	.	TRBV28	CASSFWGNRGSNQPQHF	TGTGCCAGCAGTTTTTGGGGAAACAGGGGCAGCAATCAGCCCCAGCATTTT
TRBJ2-4	.	.	TRBV7-9	CASSSPREQAKNIQYF	TGTGCCAGCAGCTCCCCCAGGGAGCAGGCCAAAAACATTCAGTACTTC
TRBJ2-7	.	.	TRBV11-2	CASSPPFPEQYF	TGTGCCAGCAGCCCCCCCTTCCCCGAGCAGTACTTC
TRBJ2-6	.	.	TRBV6-4	CASSGDSGANVLTF	TGTGCCAGCAGTGGAGACTCTGGGGCCAACGTCCTGACTTTC
TRBJ2-1	TRBD2	.	TRBV9	CASSVVGLAEGGQFF	TGTGCCAGCAGCGTAGTAGGGCTAGCGGAGGGAGGGCAGTTCTTC
TRBJ1-1	.	.	TRBV5-8	CASSFLVGTEAFF	TGTGCCAGCAGCTTTTTAGTGGGCACTGAAGCTTTCTTT
TRBJ2-7	.	.	TRBV7-2	CASSSTRGKNYEQYF	TGTGCCAGCAGCTCGACCCGGGGTAAGAACTACGAGCAGTACTTC
TRBJ1-1	TRBD1	.	TRBV5-1	CASSSDRGVNTEAFF	TGCGCCAGCAGCTCTGACAGGGGAGTAAACACTGAAGCTTTCTTT
TRBJ1-2	.	.	TRBV19	CASSPLGEGYYGYTF	TGTGCCAGTAGTCCTCTAGGGGAGGGATACTATGGCTACACCTTC
TRBJ1-5	.	.	TRBV2	CASSVGDIGAQPQHF	TGTGCCAGCAGTGTAGGGGACATCGGAGCTCAGCCCCAGCATTTT